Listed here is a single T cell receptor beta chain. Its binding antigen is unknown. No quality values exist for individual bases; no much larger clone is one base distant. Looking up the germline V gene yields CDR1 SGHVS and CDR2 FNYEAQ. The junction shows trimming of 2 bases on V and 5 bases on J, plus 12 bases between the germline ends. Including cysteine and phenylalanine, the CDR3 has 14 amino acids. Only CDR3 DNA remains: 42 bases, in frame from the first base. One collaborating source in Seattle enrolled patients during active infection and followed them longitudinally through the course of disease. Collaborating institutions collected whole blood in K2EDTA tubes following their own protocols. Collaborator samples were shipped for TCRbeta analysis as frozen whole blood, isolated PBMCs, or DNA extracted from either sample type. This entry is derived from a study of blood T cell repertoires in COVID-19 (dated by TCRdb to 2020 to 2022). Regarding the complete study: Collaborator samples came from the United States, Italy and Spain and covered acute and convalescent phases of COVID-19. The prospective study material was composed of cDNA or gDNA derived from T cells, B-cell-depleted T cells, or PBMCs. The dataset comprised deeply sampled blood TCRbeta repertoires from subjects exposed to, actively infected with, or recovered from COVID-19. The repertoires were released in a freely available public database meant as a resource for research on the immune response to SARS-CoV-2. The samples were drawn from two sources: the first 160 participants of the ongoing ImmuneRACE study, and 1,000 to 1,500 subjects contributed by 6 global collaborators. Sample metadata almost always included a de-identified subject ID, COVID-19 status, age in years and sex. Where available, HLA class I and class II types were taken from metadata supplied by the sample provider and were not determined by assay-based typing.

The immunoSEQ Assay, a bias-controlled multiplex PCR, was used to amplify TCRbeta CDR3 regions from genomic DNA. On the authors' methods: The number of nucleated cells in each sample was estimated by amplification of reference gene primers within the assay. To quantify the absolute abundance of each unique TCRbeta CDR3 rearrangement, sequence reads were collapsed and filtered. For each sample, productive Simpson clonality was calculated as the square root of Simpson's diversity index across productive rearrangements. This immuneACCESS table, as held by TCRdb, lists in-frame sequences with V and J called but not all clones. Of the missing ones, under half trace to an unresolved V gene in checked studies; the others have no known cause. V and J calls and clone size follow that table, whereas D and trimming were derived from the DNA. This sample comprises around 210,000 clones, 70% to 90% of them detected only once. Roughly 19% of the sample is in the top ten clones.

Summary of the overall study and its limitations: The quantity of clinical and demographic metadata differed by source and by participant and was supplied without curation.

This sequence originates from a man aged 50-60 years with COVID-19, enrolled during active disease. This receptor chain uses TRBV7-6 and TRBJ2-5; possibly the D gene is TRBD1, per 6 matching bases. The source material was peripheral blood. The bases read TGTGCCAGCAGCTTAATAGGGGGTGGGGAGACCCAGTACTTC. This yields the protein CASSLIGGGETQYF. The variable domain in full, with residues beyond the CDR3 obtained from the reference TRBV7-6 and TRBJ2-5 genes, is GAGVSQSPRYKVTKRGQDVALRCDPISGHVSLYWYRQALGQGPEFLTYFNYEAQQDKSGLPNDRFSAERPEGSISTLTIQRTEQRDSAMYRCASSLIGGGETQYFGPGTRLLVL.